A selection of T cell receptor beta chains follows, all from one sample in a study of cytomegalovirus exposure and HLA in healthy donors. Generated by immunoSEQ multiplex PCR, the TCRdb table keeps only in-frame clones and is missing some. Here the sample spans under 200,000 clones, approximately 80% being singletons. Sample: PBMCs. The source of these receptors is a woman younger than 45 in good health and CMV-seronegative. Each CDR3 is given with its conserved first and last residue. Fields, in order: clone size, J gene, V gene, D gene, CDR3 protein, CDR3 DNA. D genes are given only for firm matches. The size field is filled for only some rows; it gives once, few, many or a size class.

clone size: .
J gene: TRBJ1-1
V gene: TRBV5-1
D gene: .
CDR3 protein: CASSLEPGGWAMNTEAFF
CDR3 DNA: TGCGCCAGCAGCTTGGAGCCAGGCGGGTGGGCTATGAACACTGAAGCTTTCTTT

clone size: .
J gene: TRBJ1-6
V gene: TRBV25-1
D gene: .
CDR3 protein: CASSEDRGGNSPLHF
CDR3 DNA: TGTGCCAGCAGTGAAGATCGGGGGGGAAATTCACCCCTCCACTTT

clone size: once
J gene: TRBJ1-1
V gene: TRBV30
D gene: TRBD1
CDR3 protein: CAWSGTGSEAFF
CDR3 DNA: TGTGCCTGGAGCGGGACAGGGTCTGAAGCTTTCTTT

clone size: .
J gene: TRBJ2-3
V gene: TRBV25-1
D gene: TRBD1
CDR3 protein: CASSGSLGGWDTQYF
CDR3 DNA: TGTGCCAGCAGTGGTTCCCTAGGGGGCTGGGATACGCAGTATTTT

clone size: few
J gene: TRBJ2-1
V gene: TRBV2
D gene: TRBD1
CDR3 protein: CATLQGQIYNEQFF
CDR3 DNA: TGTGCCACCCTTCAGGGACAGATCTACAATGAGCAGTTCTTC

clone size: few
J gene: TRBJ1-3
V gene: TRBV5-8
D gene: TRBD1
CDR3 protein: CASRAPGQGYTIYF
CDR3 DNA: TGTGCCAGCAGAGCGCCGGGACAGGGTTACACCATATATTTT

clone size: .
J gene: TRBJ1-1
V gene: TRBV6-5
D gene: .
CDR3 protein: CASSLGHRDEAFF
CDR3 DNA: TGTGCCAGCAGTTTGGGCCACAGAGATGAAGCTTTCTTT

clone size: .
J gene: TRBJ2-2
V gene: TRBV5-1
D gene: TRBD2
CDR3 protein: CASSSGTSIGTGELFF
CDR3 DNA: TGCGCCAGCAGTTCCGGGACTAGCATCGGGACCGGGGAGCTGTTTTTT

clone size: .
J gene: TRBJ2-7
V gene: TRBV5-1
D gene: TRBD1
CDR3 protein: CASSLDGWDSSTYEQYF
CDR3 DNA: TGCGCCAGCAGCTTGGATGGGTGGGACAGTTCAACCTACGAGCAGTACTTC

clone size: few
J gene: TRBJ2-3
V gene: TRBV18
D gene: TRBD2
CDR3 protein: CASSPRPRTLLAGGKEGTDTQYF
CDR3 DNA: TGTGCCAGCTCACCCCGTCCCCGGACCCTTCTAGCGGGGGGAAAGGAGGGCACAGATACGCAGTATTTT

clone size: .
J gene: TRBJ1-5
V gene: TRBV7-8
D gene: TRBD1
CDR3 protein: CASSLAQPGGNQPQHF
CDR3 DNA: TGTGCCAGCAGCTTAGCGCAACCAGGGGGAAATCAGCCCCAGCATTTT

clone size: .
J gene: TRBJ2-2
V gene: TRBV6-1
D gene: TRBD1
CDR3 protein: CASSEGTGDTGELFF
CDR3 DNA: TGTGCCAGCAGTGAAGGGACAGGGGACACCGGGGAGCTGTTTTTT

clone size: .
J gene: TRBJ1-5
V gene: TRBV19
D gene: TRBD1
CDR3 protein: CASRDRDRTQPQHF
CDR3 DNA: TGTGCCAGTAGGGACCGGGACAGAACTCAGCCCCAGCATTTT

clone size: .
J gene: TRBJ1-6
V gene: TRBV5-1
D gene: TRBD1
CDR3 protein: CASRPRQGNSPLHF
CDR3 DNA: TGCGCCAGCAGACCCCGACAGGGGAATTCACCCCTCCACTTT

clone size: .
J gene: TRBJ2-1
V gene: TRBV11-3
D gene: .
CDR3 protein: CASSSTAKTYNEQFF
CDR3 DNA: TGTGCCAGCAGCTCCACAGCCAAGACCTACAATGAGCAGTTCTTC

clone size: .
J gene: TRBJ1-5
V gene: TRBV7-3
D gene: .
CDR3 protein: CASSYHTPLSQPQHF
CDR3 DNA: TGTGCCAGCAGCTACCACACACCCCTTTCTCAGCCCCAGCATTTT

clone size: .
J gene: TRBJ1-1
V gene: TRBV5-1
D gene: .
CDR3 protein: CASSPAPPGVMNTEAFF
CDR3 DNA: TGCGCCAGCAGCCCCGCGCCGCCAGGGGTGATGAACACTGAAGCTTTCTTT

clone size: .
J gene: TRBJ2-5
V gene: TRBV5-3
D gene: .
CDR3 protein: CARSALPDYHQETQYF
CDR3 DNA: TGTGCCAGAAGCGCTCTTCCGGACTACCACCAAGAGACCCAGTACTTC

clone size: few
J gene: TRBJ2-1
V gene: TRBV9
D gene: .
CDR3 protein: CASSAVRDIVMGRSYNEQFF
CDR3 DNA: TGTGCCAGCAGCGCCGTACGGGACATTGTAATGGGAAGATCCTACAATGAGCAGTTCTTC

clone size: .
J gene: TRBJ1-2
V gene: TRBV18
D gene: .
CDR3 protein: CASSDSKTGTFDGYTF
CDR3 DNA: TGTGCCAGCTCCGACTCGAAAACAGGGACGTTTGATGGCTACACCTTC

clone size: .
J gene: TRBJ2-7
V gene: TRBV7-2
D gene: .
CDR3 protein: CASSLGGGGYEQYF
CDR3 DNA: TGTGCCAGCAGCTTAGGGGGAGGTGGCTACGAGCAGTACTTC

clone size: .
J gene: TRBJ1-4
V gene: TRBV5-1
D gene: .
CDR3 protein: CASSPEPTGFIEKLFF
CDR3 DNA: TGCGCCAGCAGCCCTGAACCAACAGGGTTTATTGAAAAACTGTTTTTT

clone size: few
J gene: TRBJ1-5
V gene: TRBV5-1
D gene: .
CDR3 protein: CASSLDPSGALGNQPQHF
CDR3 DNA: TGCGCCAGCAGCTTGGATCCGTCAGGGGCTTTGGGCAATCAGCCCCAGCATTTT

clone size: .
J gene: TRBJ1-2
V gene: TRBV30
D gene: .
CDR3 protein: CAWSPPYGYTF
CDR3 DNA: TGTGCCTGGAGTCCCCCATATGGCTACACCTTC

clone size: few
J gene: TRBJ1-3
V gene: TRBV5-6
D gene: TRBD1
CDR3 protein: CASRARGMSGNTIYF
CDR3 DNA: TGTGCCAGCAGGGCCAGGGGGATGTCTGGAAACACCATATATTTT

clone size: .
J gene: TRBJ2-1
V gene: TRBV29-1
D gene: TRBD1
CDR3 protein: CSILGGAGWHEQFF
CDR3 DNA: TGCAGCATATTAGGGGGCGCAGGTTGGCATGAGCAGTTCTTC

clone size: once
J gene: TRBJ1-2
V gene: TRBV30
D gene: .
CDR3 protein: CAWSERAGIYGYTF
CDR3 DNA: TGTGCCTGGAGTGAGAGGGCCGGTATCTATGGCTACACCTTC

clone size: once
J gene: TRBJ2-5
V gene: TRBV5-4
D gene: .
CDR3 protein: CASSLAIGVALGGETQYF
CDR3 DNA: TGTGCCAGCAGCTTGGCTATTGGGGTAGCGCTAGGGGGAGAGACCCAGTACTTC

clone size: few
J gene: TRBJ1-2
V gene: TRBV29-1
D gene: .
CDR3 protein: CSVEAGPYGYTF
CDR3 DNA: TGCAGCGTTGAGGCGGGTCCCTATGGCTACACCTTC

clone size: .
J gene: TRBJ2-2
V gene: TRBV9
D gene: TRBD2
CDR3 protein: CASSVVSSGYTGELFF
CDR3 DNA: TGTGCCAGCAGCGTAGTTTCTAGCGGATACACCGGGGAGCTGTTTTTT

clone size: .
J gene: TRBJ2-2
V gene: TRBV7-3
D gene: .
CDR3 protein: CASSPSGFTGELFF
CDR3 DNA: TGTGCCAGCAGCCCGAGCGGGTTCACCGGGGAGCTGTTTTTT

clone size: once
J gene: TRBJ1-2
V gene: TRBV7-6
D gene: TRBD1
CDR3 protein: CASSRTGNSNGYTF
CDR3 DNA: TGTGCCAGCAGCCGGACAGGGAACTCAAATGGCTACACCTTC

clone size: .
J gene: TRBJ1-1
V gene: TRBV9
D gene: .
CDR3 protein: CASSVTTDPMNTEAFF
CDR3 DNA: TGTGCCAGCAGCGTAACCACAGACCCTATGAACACTGAAGCTTTCTTT

clone size: .
J gene: TRBJ2-1
V gene: TRBV5-1
D gene: .
CDR3 protein: CASSPVWGTDFHNEQFF
CDR3 DNA: TGCGCCAGCAGCCCGGTTTGGGGGACTGATTTTCACAATGAGCAGTTCTTC

clone size: .
J gene: TRBJ1-1
V gene: TRBV27
D gene: TRBD1
CDR3 protein: CASSYQGVNTEAFF
CDR3 DNA: TGTGCCAGCAGTTATCAGGGGGTAAACACTGAAGCTTTCTTT

clone size: .
J gene: TRBJ1-1
V gene: TRBV5-4
D gene: TRBD1
CDR3 protein: CASSWDRPQGSTEAFF
CDR3 DNA: TGTGCCAGCAGCTGGGACAGGCCCCAGGGGAGCACTGAAGCTTTCTTT

clone size: .
J gene: TRBJ2-3
V gene: TRBV7-9
D gene: .
CDR3 protein: CASSLSSRGTDTQYF
CDR3 DNA: TGTGCCAGCAGCTTAAGTTCCCGGGGGACAGATACGCAGTATTTT